This TCR beta chain was captured by sequencing in a study of blood T cell repertoires in COVID-19. Study as a whole: Samples taken during acute and convalescent COVID-19 were collected in the United States, Italy and Spain. The analysed material was cDNA or gDNA that came from T cells, B-cell-depleted T cells, or PBMCs.

The CDR3 totals 13 residues. Trimming took 6 bases from V and 6 from J; bases not matched to a gene: 3. In the original processing: Amplification of reference gene primers was used by the study to estimate nucleated cell counts. This table comes from immunoSEQ multiplex PCR, and its TCRdb copy is limited to in-frame clones, with some not included. V and J calls and clone size are copied from that table; D and trimming were computed from the DNA. The data show about 140,000 clones, over 75% seen once. The sequence came from a man aged 55-75 years with active or convalescent COVID-19. The source material was peripheral blood. This chain links TRBV12-3 or TRBV12-4 with TRBJ1-5; 9 positions match TRBD1. CDR3 nucleotides: TGTGCCAGCAGGGGACAGGGTGGTCAGCCCCAGCATTTT. The encoded protein is CASRGQGGQPQHF.